In this sample, the clone carrying this T cell receptor (beta chain) turned up a few times. This record belongs to a study of control samples from healthy donors and cancer patients. CDR3 size: 19 residues. Germline values: CDR1 SGHVS, CDR2 FQNEAQ. V was pared by 3 bases and J by 2 bases, with 13 bases of the junction left unmatched. Here immunoSEQ multiplex PCR was the method, and the copy in TCRdb shows in-frame clones only, minus some. Among nearly 200,000 clones, roughly nine tenths were seen once, and the ten largest hold less than 2%. The chain joins TRBV7-8 to TRBJ1-3; 10 nucleotides match TRBD1. Sequencing input: blood. The receptor comes from a man aged 30 to 39 in good health. The CDR3 region is CASSFWTGGGLAAGNTIYF. The DNA for the CDR3 is TGTGCCAGCAGCTTTTGGACAGGGGGAGGTCTAGCAGCTGGAAACACCATATATTTT.